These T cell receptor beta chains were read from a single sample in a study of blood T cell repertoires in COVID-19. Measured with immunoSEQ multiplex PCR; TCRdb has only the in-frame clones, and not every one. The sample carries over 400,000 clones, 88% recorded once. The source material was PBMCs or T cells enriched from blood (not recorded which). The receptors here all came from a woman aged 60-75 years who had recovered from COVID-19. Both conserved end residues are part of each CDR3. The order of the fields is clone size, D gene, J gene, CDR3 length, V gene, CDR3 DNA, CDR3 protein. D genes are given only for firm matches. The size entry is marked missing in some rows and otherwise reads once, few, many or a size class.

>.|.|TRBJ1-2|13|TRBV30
TGTGCCTGGAGTCGTCTGGCAGGCTATGGCTACACCTTC
CAWSRLAGYGYTF
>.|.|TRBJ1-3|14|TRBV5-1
TGCGCCAGCAGCCACGGGACATCTGGAAACACCATATATTTT
CASSHGTSGNTIYF
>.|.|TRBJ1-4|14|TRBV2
TGTGCCAGCAGCCGGCAGGGAACTAATGAAAAACTGTTTTTT
CASSRQGTNEKLFF
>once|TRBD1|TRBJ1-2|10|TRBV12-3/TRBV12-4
TGTGCCAGCAAAAGACAGGGCGTGACCTTC
CASKRQGVTF
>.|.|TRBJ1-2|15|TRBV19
TGTGCCAGTAGTATTGGCCCCGGACAGAAGTATGGCTACACCTTC
CASSIGPGQKYGYTF
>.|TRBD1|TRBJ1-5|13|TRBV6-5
TGTGCCAGCACGGGACAGGAGTCATGGCCCCAGCATTTT
CASTGQESWPQHF
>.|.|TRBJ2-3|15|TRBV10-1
TGCGCCAGCAGTGAGCGTGACAGGTCCACAGATACGCAGTATTTT
CASSERDRSTDTQYF
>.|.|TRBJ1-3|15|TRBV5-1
TGCGCCAGCAGCTCGGACACAACCTCTGGAAACACCATATATTTT
CASSSDTTSGNTIYF
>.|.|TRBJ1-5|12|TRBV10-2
TGCGCCAGCAGTCCAGGGCCCTCGGCCCAGCATTTT
CASSPGPSAQHF
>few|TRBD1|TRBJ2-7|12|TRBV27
TGTGCCAGCAGCGGGGACAGGCACGAGCAGTACTTC
CASSGDRHEQYF
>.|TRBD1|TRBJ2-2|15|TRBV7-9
TGTGCCAGCAGCCCACAGGGGGCTGACAGCGGGGAGCTGTTTTTT
CASSPQGADSGELFF
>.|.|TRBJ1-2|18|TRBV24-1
TGTGCCACCAGTGCCAATTTGGGGCCGGGAGGCGGGCACTATGGCTACACCTTC
CATSANLGPGGGHYGYTF
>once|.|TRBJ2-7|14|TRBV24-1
TGTGCCACCAGTGATCCAGGGAGGTCCTACGAGCAGTACTTC
CATSDPGRSYEQYF
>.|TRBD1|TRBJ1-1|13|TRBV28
TGTGCCAGCAGTTGGGGACAGCGCCGTTTAGCTTTCTTT
CASSWGQRRLAFF
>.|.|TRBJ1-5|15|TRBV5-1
TGCGCCAGCAGCTTGGAGGGACAATACAATCAGCCCCAGCATTTT
CASSLEGQYNQPQHF
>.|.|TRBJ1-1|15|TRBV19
TGTGCCAGTAGTATCAGGGGAGTTGGGAACACTGAAGCTTTCTTT
CASSIRGVGNTEAFF
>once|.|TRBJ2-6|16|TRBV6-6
TGTGCCAGCAGTTATACTTCCTCCTCTGGGGCCAACGTCCTGACTTTC
CASSYTSSSGANVLTF
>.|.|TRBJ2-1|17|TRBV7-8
TGTGCCAGCAGCTTAAGGTCGGCGATAAGAGGCTACAATGAGCAGTTCTTC
CASSLRSAIRGYNEQFF
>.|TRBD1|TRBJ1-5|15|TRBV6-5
TGTGCCAGCAGCCCAACAGGGGCGGGGAATCAGCCCCAGCATTTT
CASSPTGAGNQPQHF
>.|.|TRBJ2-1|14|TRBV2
TGTGCCAGCAGTGAGAGACGGACTTCAAATGAGCAGTTCTTC
CASSERRTSNEQFF
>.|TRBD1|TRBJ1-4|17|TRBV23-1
TGCGCCAGCAGCCTCCGGGACAGGGTATTATCTAATGAAAAACTGTTTTTT
CASSLRDRVLSNEKLFF
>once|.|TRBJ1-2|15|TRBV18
TGTGCCAGCTCACCGGGGCCCAGCGCTAACTATGGCTACACCTTC
CASSPGPSANYGYTF
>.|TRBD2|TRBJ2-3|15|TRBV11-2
TGTGCCAGCACCTTAGTGGGGGGAGGGACAGATACGCAGTATTTT
CASTLVGGGTDTQYF
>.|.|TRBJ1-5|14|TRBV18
TGTGCCAGCTCACCTCGGGAGGACAATCAGCCCCAGCATTTT
CASSPREDNQPQHF
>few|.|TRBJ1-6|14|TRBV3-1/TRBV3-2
TGTGCCAGCAGCCAAGGAGGCTATAATTCACCCCTCCACTTT
CASSQGGYNSPLHF
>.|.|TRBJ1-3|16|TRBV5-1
TGCGCCAGCAGCTTGGGCGGGACCGGGACTGGAAACACCATATATTTT
CASSLGGTGTGNTIYF
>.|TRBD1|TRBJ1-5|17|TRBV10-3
TGTGCCATCAGTGGGGACAGGGGAGGAATGAGCAATCAGCCCCAGCATTTT
CAISGDRGGMSNQPQHF
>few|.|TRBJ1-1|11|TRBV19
TGTGCCAGTAGCCGGGGCACTGAAGCTTTCTTT
CASSRGTEAFF
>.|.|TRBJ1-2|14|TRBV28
TGTGCCAGCACCACCGCCGCCCACCTCTACGGCTACACCTTC
CASTTAAHLYGYTF
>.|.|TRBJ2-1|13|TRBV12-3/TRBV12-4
TGTGCCAGCAGCTTCTACTCCTACAATGAGCAGTTCTTC
CASSFYSYNEQFF
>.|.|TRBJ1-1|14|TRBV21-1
TGTGCCAGCAGCAATGGCCGGACTAATAGTGAAGCTTTCTTT
CASSNGRTNSEAFF
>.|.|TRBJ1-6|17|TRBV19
TGTGCCAGTAGTACCACAGGGTCAAGGTCCTATAATTCACCCCTCCACTTT
CASSTTGSRSYNSPLHF
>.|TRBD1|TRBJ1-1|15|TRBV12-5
TGTGCTAGTGGCGACACAGGGGGGGAGAACACTGAAGCTTTCTTT
CASGDTGGENTEAFF
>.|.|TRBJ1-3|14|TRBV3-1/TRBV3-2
TGTGCCAGCAGGACAGGAGGCTCTGGAAACACCATATATTTT
CASRTGGSGNTIYF
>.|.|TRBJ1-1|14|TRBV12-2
TGTGCAAGTCGCCCAGTCAGGTGGGACACTGAAGCTTTCTTT
CASRPVRWDTEAFF
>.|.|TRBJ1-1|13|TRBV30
TGTGCCTGGAGTGTACTTGCCTTCACTGAAGCTTTCTTT
CAWSVLAFTEAFF
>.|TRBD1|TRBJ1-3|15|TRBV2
TGTGCCAGCAGTCCCACAGGGGCGGGTGGAAACACCATATATTTT
CASSPTGAGGNTIYF
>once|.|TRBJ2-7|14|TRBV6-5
TGTGCCAGCAGAAGACAGGAGCTGGGGTTTGAGCAGTACTTC
CASRRQELGFEQYF
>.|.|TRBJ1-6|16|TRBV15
TGTGCCACCAGCAGAAACATAGGGGGTTTTAATTCACCCCTCCACTTT
CATSRNIGGFNSPLHF
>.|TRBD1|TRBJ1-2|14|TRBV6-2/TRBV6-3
TGTGCCAGCAGCACATACAGGGGGCTCGATGGCTACACCTTC
CASSTYRGLDGYTF
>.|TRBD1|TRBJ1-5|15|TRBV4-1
TGCGCCAGCAGCCAAGCTAGACAGGGCACGGAGCCCCAGCATTTT
CASSQARQGTEPQHF
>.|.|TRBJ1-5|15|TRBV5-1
TGCGCCAGCAGCTTGACAGGGAATAGCAATCAGCCCCAGCATTTT
CASSLTGNSNQPQHF
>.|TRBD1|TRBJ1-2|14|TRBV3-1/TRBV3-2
TGTGCCAGCAGCCAAGAATGGGACAGCTATGGCTACACCTTC
CASSQEWDSYGYTF
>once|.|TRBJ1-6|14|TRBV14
TGTGCCAGCAGCCAAGAAGTGTGGAGTTCACCCCTCCACTTT
CASSQEVWSSPLHF
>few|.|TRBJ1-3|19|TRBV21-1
TGTGCCAGCAGCACCAAGGGATATGGCGGGCGGAGCTCTGGAAACACCATATATTTT
CASSTKGYGGRSSGNTIYF
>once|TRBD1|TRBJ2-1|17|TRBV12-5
TGTGCTAGTGGTACGGGACAGACTACCCACATGTACAATGAGCAGTTCTTC
CASGTGQTTHMYNEQFF
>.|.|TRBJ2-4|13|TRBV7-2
TGTGCCAGCAGCGCCCAGGCCGGAAACATTCAGTACTTC
CASSAQAGNIQYF
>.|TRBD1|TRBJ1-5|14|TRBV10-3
TGTGCCATCAGTGATGCGACAGGGGCGAAGCCCCAGCATTTT
CAISDATGAKPQHF
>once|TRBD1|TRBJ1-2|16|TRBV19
TGTGCCAGTAGGGCAGACCTCGGACAGGGCAACTATGGCTACACCTTC
CASRADLGQGNYGYTF
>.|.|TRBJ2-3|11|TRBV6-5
TGTGCCAGCAGTTCTAGGGGTACGCAGTATTTT
CASSSRGTQYF